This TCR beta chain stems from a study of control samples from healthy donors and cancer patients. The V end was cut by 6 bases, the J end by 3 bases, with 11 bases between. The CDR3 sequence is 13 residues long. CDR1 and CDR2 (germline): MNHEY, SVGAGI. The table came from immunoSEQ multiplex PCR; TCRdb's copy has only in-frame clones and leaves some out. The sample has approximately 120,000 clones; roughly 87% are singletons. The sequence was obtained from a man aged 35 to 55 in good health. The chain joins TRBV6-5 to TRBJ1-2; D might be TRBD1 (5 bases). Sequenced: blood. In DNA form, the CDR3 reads TGTGCCAGCAGCGACAGTCTGTACTATGGCTACACCTTC. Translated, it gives CASSDSLYYGYTF.